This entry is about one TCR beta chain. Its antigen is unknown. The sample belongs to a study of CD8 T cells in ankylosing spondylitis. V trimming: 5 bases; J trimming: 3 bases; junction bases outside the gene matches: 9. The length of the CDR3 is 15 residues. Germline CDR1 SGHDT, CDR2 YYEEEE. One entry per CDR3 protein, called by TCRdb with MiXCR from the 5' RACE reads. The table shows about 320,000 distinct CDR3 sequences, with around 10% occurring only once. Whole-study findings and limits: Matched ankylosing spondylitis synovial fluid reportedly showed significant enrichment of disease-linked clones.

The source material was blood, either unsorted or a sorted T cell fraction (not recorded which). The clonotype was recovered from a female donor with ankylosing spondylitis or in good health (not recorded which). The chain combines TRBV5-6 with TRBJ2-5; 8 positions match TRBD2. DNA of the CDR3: TGTGCCAGCAGTCCCGGCGGGGGGCGAGAAGAGACCCAGTACTTC. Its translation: CASSPGGGREETQYF.